This T cell receptor beta chain originates from a study of vaccination effects on CD4 cells after COVID-19 (dated by TCRdb to between 2020 and 2023). Concerning the study at large: Each participant got two doses of an mRNA SARS-CoV-2 vaccine, either BNT162b2 or mRNA-1273. Pre-vaccine samples were collected from a couple of convalescent patients 16 days and one week before the first dose, corresponding to 142 and 148 days after COVID-19 diagnosis. The study compared SARS-CoV-2 spike-specific CD4+ TCR repertoires before and after mRNA vaccination in COVID-19 convalescent patients and infection-naive vaccine recipients. A total of ten to eleven COVID-19 convalescent patients and several SARS-CoV-2-naive healthy vaccine recipients were included in the full study. Cultures from other donors in the study were sequenced with the Oncomine TCR Beta short-read assay on an Illumina iSeq 100.

CDR1 and CDR2, per the germline V gene, are SGHAT and FQNNGV. V is shortened by 1 base, J by 1 base, and the region joining them spans 5 bases. The CDR3 spans 14 residues, from the cysteine through the phenylalanine. The kept DNA is CDR3 alone, 42 bases in frame from the first base. Library preparation employed the immunoSEQ multiplex PCR assay. DNA from the CD4+ T cells that had been cultured and isolated underwent TCR beta CDR3 sequencing. The original pipeline was this. Non-productive TCR sequences were removed and reads were trimmed to the CDR3 region, keeping CDR3s of at least 7 amino acids. The MANAFEST web app was used to identify antigen-specific clonotypes by comparing expansion in peptide wells with expansion in reference cultures. To count as positive, a clone had to show expansion at FDR<0.05 compared with the reference and with all other wells, an odds ratio above 5, and a frequency above 0.1% in two replicate wells. Clonotypes significantly expanded in SARS-CoV-2 spike wells and in at least one common cold coronavirus spike condition were defined as cross-reactive. CDR3 similarity was assessed by Levenshtein distance with the stringdist R package, and unrooted trees were built with ape in R 3.6.1. The clones in this table, taken by TCRdb from immuneACCESS, are in-frame only. Not every clone is retained; where verified, under half of the shortfall comes from an unresolved V gene, and the cause of the rest is unknown. V and J calls plus clone size are reproduced from that table; the DNA served to infer D and trimming. The sample table shows around 28,000 clones, and roughly 69% are seen once. Less than 20% of the sample rests with the top ten.

About this clone: Its antigen is still unknown. Per-base quality was not reported, and no clone a single base away is much larger than it.

In the ViraFEST assay, PBMC were stimulated with viral peptide pools, and TCR sequencing was then used to find antigen-specific CD4+ T cell clonotypes based on their expansion. After around 11 days of culture, CD4+ T cells were isolated with the EasySep CD4+ T cell isolation kit. Convalescent patients had PCR-confirmed SARS-CoV-2 infection between March and December 2020, before Alpha, Beta and Delta variants emerged in the United States. Each well held 2 million to 2.5 million PBMC cultured in IMDM containing approximately 5% human AB serum, 9.5 to 10 IU/ml IL-2 and gentamicin, along with around 11 ug/ml peptides. Half of the culture medium was replaced with fresh IL-2-containing medium on days 3 and 7. Unless noted otherwise, every peptide stimulation condition was grown in triplicate wells. PBMC were separated from whole blood using Ficoll-Paque Plus gradient centrifugation and were then either cryopreserved at -140C or used fresh. The overlapping peptide pools covered the spike proteins of SARS-CoV-2 as well as those of the common cold coronaviruses HCoV-NL63, HCoV-OC43 and HCoV-229E. Genomic DNA was extracted from cultured CD4+ T cells with the QIAamp micro DNA kit.

The full study reports these points: For convalescent patients, new clones induced by the vaccine made up most of the post-vaccine spike-reactive repertoire, and these new clones were largely distinct from the clones induced by infection. Only a small number of convalescent patients were included, and no early post-infection timepoints were available, which limited the study. Clones induced by infection and clones induced by vaccination both contracted markedly at late timepoints after vaccination, which fits with T cell responses waning over time.

The source was CD4+ T cells from PBMCs cultured with SARS-CoV-2 spike peptides, collected before COVID-19 vaccination. Explained via the paper, the cell subset or site label denotes: SARS-CoV-2 spike overlapping peptide pool stimulation. The sequence links TRBV11-2 to TRBJ1-3; the D gene assignment is ambiguous. This receptor was obtained from a human donor who had a prior SARS-CoV-2 infection. The DNA reads TGTGCCAGCAGCTTAGCTGGGTCTGGAAACACCATATATTTT. Translated, this gives CASSLAGSGNTIYF.